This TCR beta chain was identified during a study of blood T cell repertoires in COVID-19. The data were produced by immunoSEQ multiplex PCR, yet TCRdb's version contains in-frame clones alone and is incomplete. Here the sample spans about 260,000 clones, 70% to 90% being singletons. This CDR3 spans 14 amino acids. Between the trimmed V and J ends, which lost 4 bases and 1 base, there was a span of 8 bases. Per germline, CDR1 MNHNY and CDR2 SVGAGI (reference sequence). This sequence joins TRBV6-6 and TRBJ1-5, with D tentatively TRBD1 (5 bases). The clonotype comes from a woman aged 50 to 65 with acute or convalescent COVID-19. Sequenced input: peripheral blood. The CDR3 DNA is TGTGCCAGCAGTTCTCGGGGGAGCAATCAGCCCCAGCATTTT. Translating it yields CASSSRGSNQPQHF.